This T cell receptor beta chain was identified in a study of T-cell reconstitution after alpha-beta-depleted transplantation in children. The V end lost 6 bases, the J end lost 5 bases, and 16 bases lay between the germline ends. Germline loops: CDR1 SQVTM, CDR2 ANQGSEA. CDR3 length: 13 residues. As it was prepared, the TCRbeta library received unique molecular identifiers. TCRdb recomputed calls from the PCR reads with MiXCR, one row per CDR3 protein. The sample carries some 180,000 distinct CDR3 sequences, around 7% recorded once. As for this clonotype: What it binds is unknown.

Findings and limits, study-wide: T cells produced anew were the main source of T-cell counts and diversity one year after transplant. Reportedly, alpha-beta T cells present about two months post-transplant originated from several hundred expanded clones of graft origin.

The receptor's source is a boy between 2 and 10 years old with acute lymphoblastic leukemia, due to receive a stem cell transplant. The chain combines TRBV29-1 with TRBJ2-5; D is possibly TRBD1 or TRBD2 (5 bases each). Sample: PBMCs, taken before TCRalphabeta/CD19-depleted stem cell transplant. The CDR3: CSVTGLSWETQYF. The CDR3 DNA reads as TGCAGCGTCACGGGGCTATCTTGGGAGACCCAGTACTTC.